The 19 T cell receptor beta chains below all came from one sample that was sequenced in a study of T cell repertoires in cytomegalovirus infection. TCRdb passed the reads through MiXCR, listing each CDR3 protein once. The sample lists 600,000 to 700,000 distinct CDR3 sequences, around 32% occurring once. Their recognized antigens are unknown. Here the sequenced sample was cultured PBMCs, taken from culture after CMV antigen stimulation. These receptors originate from a human donor in good health (CMV status not recorded). Some clones in this sample may be carry-over from other donors' samples.

The rearrangement links TRBV6-5 to TRBJ2-3; 12 bases are a match to TRBD2. The V gene's germline CDR1 is MNHEY and CDR2 SVGAGI. The V segment lost 2 bases and the J segment 5 bases; nucleotides outside the gene matches: 2. This CDR3 contains 15 residues. The CDR3 sequence is CASSYGTSGLDTQYF. Here the CDR3 DNA reads TGTGCCAGCAGTTACGGGACTAGCGGGTTAGATACGCAGTATTTT.

Only a few counts were recorded for this clonotype. The chain couples TRBV7-2 to TRBJ1-1; D is unresolved. Germline V gene data show CDR1 as SGHTA and CDR2 as FQGNSA. V lost 2 bases, J lost 10 bases, and 11 bases lay in between. The CDR3 is 12 amino acids. DNA for the CDR3: TGTGCCAGCAGCTTACTCCAAACCCCAGCTTTCTTT. Translated, it gives CASSLLQTPAFF.

This clonotype came up a few times. The genes are TRBV4-2 and TRBJ1-1, with D maybe TRBD1 (5 bases). Germline assignment: CDR1 LGHNA and CDR2 YNFKEQ. The CDR3 is 14 residues long. Trimming stripped 2 bases from V and 4 bases from J, with 11 bases between. The CDR3 region has the DNA TGTGCCAGCAGCCAATCCATGGGGGGCACTGAAGCTTTCTTT. This gives the protein CASSQSMGGTEAFF.

J is TRBJ1-5 and V is TRBV6-6; 7 nucleotides line up with TRBD1. J gave up 9 bases and V 6 bases, and 11 bases lay outside the gene matches. The germline V gene has CDR1 MNHNY and CDR2 SVGAGI (reference sequence). This CDR3 has 14 amino acids. CDR3 in amino acids: CASRTTGRARPQHF. The DNA for the CDR3 is TGTGCCAGCAGAACGACAGGGCGGGCCCGGCCCCAGCATTTT.

V and J are TRBV6-2 or TRBV6-3 and TRBJ2-7; 8 bases agree with TRBD1. The J segment lost 4 bases and the V segment lost 4 bases, leaving 6 bases of the junction unmatched. CDR1 is MNHEY and CDR2 is SVGEGT in the germline V gene. This CDR3 comprises 14 residues. DNA for the CDR3: TGTGCCAGCAGTTTTGCAGGGGGCGAGTACGAGCAGTACTTC. Residues: CASSFAGGEYEQYF.

This clonotype was observed once. With a much larger clone just one base away, this may be a read error. The chain links TRBV7-2 to TRBJ2-7; D remains unclear. The CDR3 length is 13 residues. Trimming removed 2 bases from V and 10 bases from J, with 15 bases in between. Germline values: CDR1 SGHTA, CDR2 FQGNSA. CDR3 sequence reads: CASSLSCDGLQYF. CDR3 coding DNA: TGTGCCAGCAGCTTATCTTGCGATGGTCTCCAGTACTTC.

The chain is built from TRBV19 and TRBJ1-2, with D unclear. V lost 2 bases and J 6 bases, leaving 7 bases between the germline ends. CDR1 is LNHDA, CDR2 SQIVND, per germline (reference sequence). The CDR3 has 12 residues. The CDR3 here is CASSIRGDGYTF. The CDR3 nucleotides read TGTGCCAGTAGTATACGTGGGGATGGCTACACCTTC.

This clonotype has only a few counts. V gene TRBV7-2 combines with J gene TRBJ2-7; tentative D call: TRBD2 (7 bases). CDR3 size: 15 residues. V dropped 5 bases and J dropped 4 bases, with 18 bases sitting between them. Germline values: CDR1 SGHTA, CDR2 FQGNSA. CDR3 bases: TGTGCCAGCAGCATAGGGGGGGGGGGGAGGTACGAGCAGTACTTC. This translates into CASSIGGGGRYEQYF.

This rearrangement joins TRBV6-2 or TRBV6-3 to TRBJ1-6, with a tentative D call TRBD1 (5 bases). The germline V and J ends were trimmed by 4 bases and 15 bases, with 16 bases remaining between them. Germline-derived CDR1 and CDR2 are MNHEY and SVGEGT. The length of the CDR3 is 13 residues. CDR3 protein: CASSWGEALILHF. The CDR3 DNA is TGTGCCAGCAGTTGGGGCGAGGCTCTTATCCTCCACTTT.

This clonotype was seen a handful of times. The V gene is TRBV6-1, the J gene TRBJ1-2; 7 bases map to TRBD1. This CDR3 is built from 14 residues. The germline V gene has CDR1 MNHNS and CDR2 SASEGT. V was clipped by 6 bases and J by 11 bases; unmatched bases: 15. As DNA, the CDR3 is TGTGCCAGCAGCCGAGACAGGGTCGGGTTCTATTACACCTTC. As protein: CASSRDRVGFYYTF.

The rearrangement links TRBV7-6 to TRBJ2-2; D ambiguous. In germline, CDR1 is SGHVS, CDR2 FNYEAQ. The CDR3 sequence is 16 residues long. V was trimmed by 4 bases and J by 6 bases, leaving 18 bases between them. This CDR3 is CASSSPGQANSGELFF. For the CDR3, the DNA is TGTGCCAGCAGCTCGCCCGGGCAGGCTAACTCCGGGGAGCTGTTTTTT.

The gene calls are TRBV5-1 and TRBJ2-3; D gene uncertain. CDR3 length: 14 residues. In germline, CDR1 is SGHRS, CDR2 YFSETQ. Trimming pared 0 bases from V and 2 bases from J, leaving 7 bases between. CDR3 coding DNA: TGCGCCAGCAGCTTGGGGATGGACACAGATACGCAGTATTTT. It yields the protein CASSLGMDTDTQYF.

In this sample, this clonotype turned up a few times. The V gene is TRBV7-2, the J gene TRBJ2-3; TRBD1 or TRBD2 may be the D gene (7 bases each). The V end was cut by 5 bases, the J end by 4 bases, with 16 bases between. The germline V gene encodes CDR1 SGHTA and CDR2 FQGNSA. The CDR3 spans 15 residues. CDR3 bases: TGTGCCAGCAGCCAAAGAGCAGGGGGGGCAGATACGCAGTATTTT. Encoded protein: CASSQRAGGADTQYF.

This chain connects TRBV28 to TRBJ1-5, with TRBD1 matching over 8 bases. V was clipped by 2 bases and J by 7 bases; unmatched bases: 10. CDR3 length: 16 amino acids. Germline V gives CDR1 MDHEN, CDR2 SYDVKM. CDR3 loop: CASSLKFQGAGQPQHF. The CDR3 nucleotides are TGTGCCAGCAGTTTAAAATTTCAGGGGGCAGGACAGCCCCAGCATTTT.

Ten or more counts support this clonotype. V gene TRBV7-2 combines with J gene TRBJ1-2, with D unclear. The V end lost 3 bases, the J end lost 1 base, and 6 bases lay between the germline ends. This CDR3 region has 13 residues. Germline assignment: CDR1 SGHTA and CDR2 FQGNSA. The chain's CDR3 is CASSFTVNYGYTF. CDR3 sequence (DNA): TGTGCCAGCAGCTTCACAGTTAACTATGGCTACACCTTC.

This rearrangement joins TRBV2 to TRBJ1-4; possibly TRBD1 for D (5 bases). The V gene's germline CDR1 is SNHLY and CDR2 FYNNEI. The V end was cut by 1 base, the J end by 8 bases, with 11 bases between. The CDR3 covers 14 residues. The CDR3 nucleotides read TGTGCCAGCAGTGAAGAGTCTTGGGGCGAAAAACTGTTTTTT. Translating gives CASSEESWGEKLFF.

The gene calls are TRBV5-4 and TRBJ1-6; D gene ambiguous. The CDR3 totals 13 residues. V was pared by 3 bases and J by 8 bases, with 9 bases between. Per the germline V gene, CDR1 is SGHNT and CDR2 is YYREEE (reference sequence). The DNA for the CDR3 is TGTGCCAGCAGCTCGGGTGGGGATTCACCCCTCCACTTT. It is translated as CASSSGGDSPLHF.

This clonotype was observed a few times. The chain links TRBV20-1 to TRBJ2-7; TRBD1 agrees at 9 bases. Trimming removed 1 base from V and 2 bases from J; junction bases left unmatched: 3. Per the germline V gene, CDR1 is DFQATT and CDR2 is SNEGSKA (reference sequence). This CDR3 spans 14 amino acids. CDR3 sequence (DNA): TGCAGTGCTAGAGGCAGACAGGGGGCCTACGAGCAGTACTTC. It encodes CSARGRQGAYEQYF.

This chain joins TRBV28 and TRBJ2-7; D is perhaps TRBD2 (5 bases). The CDR3 spans 16 residues. Germline V CDR1 and CDR2: MDHEN, SYDVKM. Deletions cut 4 bases from V and 5 bases from J, with 21 bases between. CDR3 nucleotides: TGTGCCAGCAGTTCAACCCGGCGGACGGGGAAGAACGAGCAGTACTTC. Translated, it gives CASSSTRRTGKNEQYF.